These 23 T cell receptor beta chains originate from one sample sequenced in a study of blood T cell repertoires in COVID-19. Only in-frame clones appear in the TCRdb table, and some are missing; sequencing was by immunoSEQ multiplex PCR. The sample consists of about 110,000 clones, just over 70% of them appearing once. Sample: peripheral blood. The receptors shown here come from a human donor with acute or convalescent COVID-19. The donor label of this sample is uncertain.

V gene TRBV11-3 combines with J gene TRBJ2-3; 7 bases fit TRBD1. The germline gives CDR1 SGHNT, CDR2 YENEEA. This CDR3 has 13 amino acids. The J segment lost 3 bases and the V segment lost 5 bases, leaving 2 bases of the junction unmatched. CDR3 sequence: CASSDRVTDTQYF. The CDR3 DNA sequence: TGTGCCAGCAGCGACAGGGTGACAGATACGCAGTATTTT.

The genes are TRBV9 and TRBJ2-1, with 9 bases matching TRBD2. This CDR3 has 17 residues. CDR1 and CDR2 from the germline V gene are SGDLS and YYNGEE. Germline trimming cut 3 bases from V and 5 bases from J; bases unmatched to any gene: 12. CDR3 in amino acids: CASSAWPQLAGNNEQFF. In nucleotides, the CDR3 is TGTGCCAGCAGCGCCTGGCCCCAGCTAGCGGGGAACAATGAGCAGTTCTTC.

V and J are TRBV5-1 and TRBJ2-2, with 8 bases matching TRBD1. The CDR3 runs to 15 residues. CDR1 and CDR2 (germline): SGHRS, YFSETQ. With 4 bases clipped from V and 4 bases from J, the junction kept 6 bases outside the gene matches. The CDR3 loop reads CASSIGQGATGELFF. Here the CDR3 DNA reads TGCGCCAGCAGCATCGGACAGGGAGCCACCGGGGAGCTGTTTTTT.

V is TRBV24-1 and J is TRBJ2-2; 7 bases fit TRBD2. The CDR3 runs to 16 residues. Germline values: CDR1 KGHDR, CDR2 SFDVKD. With 9 bases clipped from V and 3 bases from J, the junction kept 12 bases outside the gene matches. CDR3 in DNA: TGTGCCACCGGGGGAGGGGTAGGTGCGGACACCGGGGAGCTGTTTTTT. It translates to CATGGGVGADTGELFF.

V and J are TRBV7-8 and TRBJ1-6, with a weak D call TRBD1 (5 bases). The V and J ends lost 5 bases and 8 bases respectively, with 16 bases between them. The CDR3 sequence is 15 residues long. Germline assignment: CDR1 SGHVS and CDR2 FQNEAQ. The CDR3 spells CASSLREGGDSPLHF. The CDR3 DNA reads TGTGCCAGCAGCCTCAGGGAAGGCGGGGATTCACCCCTCCACTTT.

The chain has TRBV2 and TRBJ1-1; 9 bases match TRBD1. The CDR3 sequence is 14 residues long. Germline lookup yields CDR1 SNHLY and CDR2 FYNNEI. The J segment lost 1 base and the V segment lost 6 bases, leaving 3 bases of the junction unmatched. CDR3 bases: TGTGCCAGCAGGAGACAGGGGGAGAACACTGAAGCTTTCTTT. Protein product: CASRRQGENTEAFF. Combining the CDR3 with reference TRBV2 and TRBJ1-1 gives the whole variable domain EPEVTQTPSHQVTQMGQEVILRCVPISNHLYFYWYRQILGQKVEFLVSFYNNEISEKSEIFDDQFSVERPDGSNFTLKIRSTKLEDSAMYFCASRRQGENTEAFFGQGTRLTVV.

The chain carries TRBV27 and TRBJ1-5, with TRBD1 identical over 8 bases. V shed 6 bases, J shed 9 bases, and the junction held 10 bases outside the gene matches. This CDR3 is 14 amino acids long. Germline V lookup: CDR1 MNHEY, CDR2 SMNVEV (reference sequence). The CDR3 spells CASREGTGLGPQHF. In DNA, the CDR3 is TGTGCCAGCAGGGAGGGGACAGGACTTGGGCCCCAGCATTTT.

This clone was recorded a few times. The chain combines TRBV11-2 with TRBJ2-6; 7 nucleotides match TRBD1. Per germline, CDR1 SGHAT and CDR2 FQNNGV. The V gene end was trimmed by 1 base and the J gene end by 0 bases; junction bases not matched to a gene: 9. The CDR3 spans 19 residues. The CDR3 is CASSLGKDRISSGANVLTF. In DNA form, the CDR3 reads TGTGCCAGCAGCTTAGGGAAGGACAGGATAAGCTCTGGGGCCAACGTCCTGACTTTC.

CDR3 amino acids: CAWSVEPPDTEAFF. Written as DNA, the CDR3 is TGTGCCTGGAGTGTAGAGCCTCCGGACACTGAAGCTTTCTTT. The chain couples TRBV30 to TRBJ1-1, with D hard to call. CDR1 is GTSNPN and CDR2 is SVGIG in the germline V gene (reference sequence). Trimming stripped 0 bases from V and 3 bases from J, with 11 bases between. This CDR3 region has 14 residues.

The rearrangement links TRBV7-9 to TRBJ1-1, with TRBD1 matching 8 bases. Germline V CDR1 and CDR2: SEHNR, FQNEAQ (reference sequence). The CDR3 covers 13 residues. The J segment lost 4 bases and the V segment lost 3 bases, leaving 1 base of the junction unmatched. The CDR3 protein is CASSFTGGTEAFF. DNA for the CDR3: TGTGCCAGCAGCTTCACAGGGGGCACTGAAGCTTTCTTT.

The chain links TRBV2 to TRBJ1-5; TRBD1 matches 10 bases. Germline CDR1 and CDR2: SNHLY and FYNNEI. V gave up 6 bases and J gave up 6 bases; unmatched junction bases: 8. The length of the CDR3 is 15 residues. The CDR3 bases are TGTGCCAGCAGGGTCGACAGGGGGCATTTTCAGCCCCAGCATTTT. Amino acid sequence: CASRVDRGHFQPQHF.

The V call is TRBV4-1, the J call TRBJ2-4, with TRBD2 matching 12 bases. V lost 0 bases and J lost 5; bases outside the gene matches: 5. The CDR3 sequence is 17 residues long. The V gene's germline CDR1 is MGHRA and CDR2 YSYEKL. The CDR3 loop is CASSQDLAGGPQNIQYF. The DNA for the CDR3 is TGCGCCAGCAGCCAAGACCTAGCGGGGGGGCCTCAAAACATTCAGTACTTC.

The V and J genes are TRBV7-8 and TRBJ1-1, with a possible D match to TRBD1 (5 bases). This CDR3 is built from 11 residues. Germline CDR1 reads SGHVS; CDR2 reads FQNEAQ. V was shortened by 5 bases and J by 6 bases, with 7 bases between the two germline ends. The CDR3 coding sequence is TGTGCCAGCAGCCAAGGGGCTGAAGCTTTCTTT. Amino acids: CASSQGAEAFF.

This clone was recorded a few times. The chain uses TRBV7-9 and TRBJ1-1; D may be TRBD1 (5 bases). CDR1 SEHNR and CDR2 FQNEAQ come from the germline V gene (reference sequence). The CDR3 is 14 amino acids. V dropped 3 bases and J dropped 0 bases, with 8 bases sitting between them. CDR3 in DNA: TGTGCCAGCAGCTTGACAGCCGTGAACACTGAAGCTTTCTTT. It yields the protein CASSLTAVNTEAFF.

The V gene is TRBV11-2, the J gene TRBJ1-1, with D hard to call. Germline CDR1 SGHAT, CDR2 FQNNGV. V was shortened by 5 bases and J by 5 bases, with 12 bases between the two germline ends. This CDR3 contains 13 residues. The DNA for the CDR3 is TGTGCCAGCAGCCCCGAGGCGGGGACTGAAGCTTTCTTT. The encoded protein is CASSPEAGTEAFF.

Comments on this clone: The germline gene is not matched at one end of the junction; a read error may be the cause. The CDR3 is CASSSARQETQYF. DNA of the CDR3: TGTGCTAGCAGCTCGGCTAGACAAGAGACCCAGTACTTC. V is TRBV7-7 and J is TRBJ2-5; D ambiguous. The germline V gene encodes CDR1 SSHAT and CDR2 FNYEAQ (reference sequence). CDR3 size: 13 residues.

V is TRBV5-5 and J is TRBJ1-6; no clear D gene. This CDR3 region has 14 residues. Trimming took 4 bases from V and 8 from J, leaving 13 bases between them. Germline V gene lookup returns CDR1 SGHKS and CDR2 YYEKEE (reference sequence). In DNA form, the CDR3 reads TGTGCCAGCAGCCCGTGGTGGAGGGATTCACCCCTCCACTTT. It encodes CASSPWWRDSPLHF.

The gene calls are TRBV2 and TRBJ2-1, with a possible D match to TRBD2 (6 bases). The germline gives CDR1 SNHLY, CDR2 FYNNEI. V shed 8 bases and J shed 0 bases, with 14 bases lying between them. The CDR3 is made up of 15 amino acids. The CDR3 is CASSDAGSSYNEQFF. CDR3 DNA: TGTGCCAGCTCGGATGCGGGGAGCTCCTACAATGAGCAGTTCTTC. Full variable domain (outside the CDR3, taken from reference TRBV2 and TRBJ2-1): EPEVTQTPSHQVTQMGQEVILRCVPISNHLYFYWYRQILGQKVEFLVSFYNNEISEKSEIFDDQFSVERPDGSNFTLKIRSTKLEDSAMYFCASSDAGSSYNEQFFGPGTRLTVL.

There are a few counts of this clone. V and J are TRBV28 and TRBJ1-2; 7 bases are a match to TRBD1. This CDR3 contains 12 residues. Germline V gene lookup returns CDR1 MDHEN and CDR2 SYDVKM. V dropped 8 bases and J dropped 1; count of bases not matched to a gene: 1. The DNA of the CDR3 is TGTGCCAGCCGGGACAGTAACTATGGCTACACCTTC. Translating gives CASRDSNYGYTF.

This chain joins TRBV10-3 and TRBJ1-1, with no clear D. Trimming took 7 bases from V and 4 from J, leaving 10 bases between them. Germline CDR1 ENHRY, CDR2 SYGVKD. The CDR3 totals 12 residues. The CDR3 here is CAITNGGTEAFF. CDR3 sequence (DNA): TGTGCCATCACCAACGGCGGCACTGAAGCTTTCTTT.

This clone was seen only a few times. The chain has TRBV18 and TRBJ2-3; weak D call: TRBD2 (6 bases). The V gene lost 2 bases and the J gene lost 3 bases, with 12 bases spanning the gap. The CDR3 runs 15 residues. Germline V lookup: CDR1 KGHSH, CDR2 LQKENI. Here the CDR3 DNA reads TGTGCCAGCTCACCAAGTAGGGCGGGAACAGATACGCAGTATTTT. This translates into CASSPSRAGTDTQYF. Using reference TRBV18 and TRBJ2-3 for the parts outside the CDR3, the full variable domain is NAGVMQNPRHLVRRRGQEARLRCSPMKGHSHVYWYRQLPEEGLKFMVYLQKENIIDESGMPKERFSAEFPKEGPSILRIQQVVRGDSAAYFCASSPSRAGTDTQYFGPGTRLTVL.

V gene TRBV29-1 combines with J gene TRBJ2-1; D not resolved. The length of the CDR3 is 13 residues. The germline V gene encodes CDR1 SQVTM and CDR2 ANQGSEA. V gave up 3 bases and J gave up 9 bases, with 15 bases separating them. For the CDR3, the DNA is TGCAGCGTTGATAAGCCGGTACCGTCTGAGCAGTTCTTC. It specifies CSVDKPVPSEQFF.

This clone was recorded only once. This chain uses TRBV18 with TRBJ2-2, with TRBD2 matching over 13 bases. The CDR3 covers 19 residues. V gave up 0 bases and J gave up 3 bases; unmatched junction bases: 7. The germline V gene has CDR1 KGHSH and CDR2 LQKENI. CDR3 in amino acids: CASSPPGLAGRAYTGELFF. The CDR3 DNA sequence: TGTGCCAGCTCACCACCGGGACTAGCGGGGAGGGCATACACCGGGGAGCTGTTTTTT.